One and the same sample provided the 21 T cell receptor beta chains below, sequenced in a study of early T cells in non-severe SARS-CoV-2 infection. TCRdb reanalysed the 5' RACE reads using MiXCR and keeps one entry per CDR3 protein. The sample lists about 83,000 distinct CDR3 sequences, roughly 15% occurring once. The source material was whole blood. The receptors were sampled from an adult who was a healthcare worker with PCR-confirmed SARS-CoV-2 infection or an uninfected control (not recorded which).

Here the CDR3 reads CASSSRGHPYGYTF. The CDR3 region has the DNA TGTGCCAGCAGCTCCAGGGGCCATCCTTATGGCTACACCTTC. The rearrangement links TRBV13 to TRBJ1-2; possibly TRBD1 for D (6 bases). Germline CDR1 PRHDT, CDR2 FYEKMQ (reference sequence). V gave up 4 bases and J gave up 5 bases, with 14 bases separating them. The CDR3 is 14 residues long. Full variable domain (outside the CDR3, taken from reference TRBV13 and TRBJ1-2): AAGVIQSPRHLIKEKRETATLKCYPIPRHDTVYWYQQGPGQDPQFLISFYEKMQSDKGSIPDRFSAQQFSDYHSELNMSSLELGDSALYFCASSSRGHPYGYTFGSGTRLTVV.

This clonotype was seen only a few times. The chain uses TRBV7-2 and TRBJ2-1; weak D call: TRBD1 (5 bases). Germline lookup yields CDR1 SGHTA and CDR2 FQGNSA. Trimming stripped 0 bases from V and 13 bases from J, with 13 bases between. This CDR3 is built from 13 residues. The CDR3 DNA follows: TGTGCCAGCAGCTTAGCGGGGCCCCGCGGTCAGTTCTTC. It encodes CASSLAGPRGQFF.

The chain links TRBV20-1 to TRBJ2-5; 9 bases map to TRBD1. Germline CDR1 and CDR2: DFQATT and SNEGSKA (reference sequence). CDR3 length: 14 amino acids. The V and J ends lost 6 bases and 5 bases, in that order; junction bases with no gene match: 10. The CDR3 region is CSAEGQGIRETQYF. CDR3 in DNA: TGCAGTGCGGAGGGACAGGGAATTCGGGAGACCCAGTACTTC.

The table lists this clonotype with a few counts. Its ends do not fully match the called genes, so a read error is possible. This chain joins TRBV7-2 and TRBJ1-1, with D perhaps matching TRBD1 (6 bases). The CDR3 contains 15 residues. Germline assignment: CDR1 SGHTA and CDR2 FQGNSA. This CDR3 is CASSLVGATNTEAFF. DNA for the CDR3: TGTGCCAGCAGTTTAGTGGGGGCCACGAACACTGAAGCTTTCTTT.

Only a few counts were recorded for this clonotype. The rearrangement uses TRBV2 and TRBJ2-7; the D gene is possibly TRBD1 (6 bases). Germline values: CDR1 SNHLY, CDR2 FYNNEI. CDR3 length: 11 amino acids. Trimming took 6 bases from V and 5 from J, leaving 8 bases between them. The DNA of the CDR3 is TGTGCCAGCAGGGGGGCTCACGAGCAGTACTTC. This gives the protein CASRGAHEQYF.

The chain employs TRBV3-1 and TRBJ2-1; D might be TRBD2 (5 bases). This CDR3 has 15 residues. Germline CDR1 reads LGHDT; CDR2 reads YNNKEL (reference sequence). V lost 4 bases to trimming and J lost 4 bases, with 14 bases between them. This chain's CDR3 is CASSPSGNSYNEQFF. The CDR3 bases are TGTGCCAGCAGCCCATCCGGGAATTCTTACAATGAGCAGTTCTTC.

The chain uses TRBV29-1 and TRBJ1-1; D gene unclear. Germline loops: CDR1 SQVTM, CDR2 ANQGSEA. The V gene lost 5 bases and the J gene lost 1 base, with 8 bases spanning the gap. This CDR3 region has 12 residues. This CDR3 is CSVKGGNTEAFF. The DNA for the CDR3 is TGCAGCGTTAAGGGCGGGAACACTGAAGCTTTCTTT. The full variable domain, completed using reference TRBV29-1 and TRBJ1-1, is SAVISQKPSRDICQRGTSLTIQCQVDSQVTMMFWYRQQPGQSLTLIATANQGSEATYESGFVIDKFPISRPNLTFSTLTVSNMSPEDSSIYLCSVKGGNTEAFFGQGTRLTVV.

This clonotype was seen ten or more times. The chain uses TRBV6-1 and TRBJ1-2; D is unclear. V lost 2 bases and J 8 bases, leaving 18 bases between the germline ends. Germline V lookup: CDR1 MNHNS, CDR2 SASEGT. The CDR3 covers 15 residues. CDR3 sequence reads: CASSEIAGNRGGYTF. CDR3 nucleotide sequence: TGTGCCAGCAGTGAAATCGCCGGGAACCGCGGGGGCTACACCTTC.

This clonotype was seen at least ten times. Mismatch with germline at one junction end may stem from a read error. This chain joins TRBV7-7 and TRBJ2-5, with 9 positions matching TRBD2. CDR1 and CDR2 (germline): SSHAT, FNYEAQ (reference sequence). The CDR3 spans 16 residues. The CDR3: CASSLVGGGASETQYF. DNA of the CDR3: TGTGCTAGCAGCTTAGTCGGCGGGGGGGCCTCGGAGACCCAGTACTTC.

This clonotype has at least ten counts. The chain couples TRBV28 to TRBJ1-1; TRBD1 matches 9 bases. V trimming: 6 bases; J trimming: 5 bases; junction bases outside the gene matches: 7. The CDR3 runs 14 residues. Germline V gene lookup returns CDR1 MDHEN and CDR2 SYDVKM. CDR3 sequence (DNA): TGTGCCAGCAGAGAGACAGGGGGAAGGACTGAAGCTTTCTTT. Encoded protein: CASRETGGRTEAFF.

CDR3 nucleotides: TGTGCCACCTCGAATGACAGGGGGCCCAACTATGGCTACACCTTC. It specifies CATSNDRGPNYGYTF. The chain employs TRBV15 and TRBJ1-2; 10 bases are shared with TRBD1. CDR3 length equals 15 residues. J gave up 2 bases and V 8 bases, and 8 bases lay outside the gene matches. The germline V gene encodes CDR1 LNHNV and CDR2 YYDKDF (reference sequence). Filled out from reference TRBV15 and TRBJ1-2, the complete variable domain reads DAMVIQNPRYQVTQFGKPVTLSCSQTLNHNVMYWYQQKSSQAPKLLFHYYDKDFNNEADTPDNFQSRRPNTSFCFLDIRSPGLGDTAMYLCATSNDRGPNYGYTFGSGTRLTVV.

On this clonotype itself: A single base separates this from a much larger clone, so it may be a read error. This chain joins TRBV19 and TRBJ1-2; 7 bases match TRBD1. V was clipped by 5 bases and J by 4 bases; unmatched bases: 19. CDR1 is LNHDA, CDR2 SQIVND, per germline (reference sequence). This CDR3 spans 18 amino acids. CDR3 residues: CASSPGPGTAFLPYGYTF. The CDR3, as DNA: TGTGCCAGTAGTCCAGGCCCCGGGACAGCATTCCTCCCCTATGGCTACACCTTC.

The chain recombines TRBV12-3 or TRBV12-4 with TRBJ1-4; D is unclear. This CDR3 comprises 13 residues. Trimming left V 1 base short and J 8 bases short, with 8 bases between. The CDR3 DNA sequence: TGTGCCAGCAGTTTAGGGGTGGGGGAAAAACTGTTTTTT. As protein: CASSLGVGEKLFF.

This sequence joins TRBV28 and TRBJ1-2; D possibly corresponds to TRBD1 (5 bases). Trimming stripped 2 bases from V and 2 bases from J, with 6 bases between. The CDR3 runs 13 residues. In germline, CDR1 is MDHEN, CDR2 SYDVKM. The CDR3 region is CASSLNRNYGYTF. The CDR3 region has the DNA TGTGCCAGCAGTTTAAACAGGAACTATGGCTACACCTTC.

In this sample, this clonotype turned up a few times. The chain uses TRBV20-1 and TRBJ2-4; TRBD2 aligns across 8 bases. Trimming cost V 6 bases and J 0 bases; bases outside gene matches: 10. This CDR3 spans 16 amino acids. Germline V gene lookup returns CDR1 DFQATT and CDR2 SNEGSKA (reference sequence). The chain's CDR3 is CSAMGLVGIAKNIQYF. The CDR3 DNA sequence: TGCAGTGCCATGGGACTAGTTGGCATAGCCAAAAACATTCAGTACTTC.

This clonotype occurred many times. This chain uses TRBV7-2 with TRBJ1-6, with D unresolved. Germline assignment: CDR1 SGHTA and CDR2 FQGNSA. There are 15 residues in the CDR3. V was clipped by 7 bases and J by 2 bases, with 12 bases between them. The CDR3 loop reads CASTPVGAYNSPLHF. CDR3 coding DNA: TGTGCCAGCACGCCGGTGGGCGCCTATAATTCACCCCTCCACTTT.

This clonotype was seen at least ten times. The chain joins TRBV10-1 to TRBJ2-1; D is undetermined. Germline loops: CDR1 WNHNN, CDR2 SYGVQD (reference sequence). V was pared by 6 bases and J by 3 bases, with 12 bases between. The CDR3 spans 14 residues. Written as DNA, the CDR3 is TGCGCCAGCAGCCCCGGACGGAACTACAATGAGCAGTTCTTC. Amino acids: CASSPGRNYNEQFF.

In the case of this clonotype: This likely comes from a read error, as the CDR3 has no conserved phenylalanine or tryptophan at its end. The chain joins TRBV20-1 to TRBJ2-1; tentatively, D is TRBD2 (7 bases). The V gene lost 3 bases and the J gene lost 7 bases, with 10 bases spanning the gap. CDR3 length: 12 amino acids. Germline assignment: CDR1 DFQATT and CDR2 SNEGSKA (reference sequence). The CDR3 bases are TGCAGTGCTAGCGGGGGGCGGAATGAGCAGTTCTCC. As protein: CSASGGRNEQFS.

This clonotype showed up many times. This chain uses TRBV5-1 with TRBJ2-3; 12 bases match TRBD2. CDR3 size: 17 residues. V dropped 0 bases and J dropped 5; count of bases not matched to a gene: 7. Germline assignment: CDR1 SGHRS and CDR2 YFSETQ. CDR3 residues: CASSLGGLAGEGDTQYF. The CDR3 region has the DNA TGCGCCAGCAGCTTGGGGGGACTAGCGGGCGAAGGAGATACGCAGTATTTT.

Only a few counts were recorded for this clonotype. The chain links TRBV29-1 to TRBJ2-1, with D maybe TRBD2 (7 bases). The germline V gene has CDR1 SQVTM and CDR2 ANQGSEA. The CDR3 sequence is 11 residues long. V was shortened by 7 bases and J by 7 bases, with 11 bases between the two germline ends. CDR3 coding DNA: TGCAGCGGGGGGCGGGAGAATGAGCAGTTCTTC. Residues: CSGGRENEQFF.

On this clonotype itself: With a much larger clone just one base away, this may be a read error. The V call is TRBV18, the J call TRBJ1-1, with D unresolved. Germline loops: CDR1 KGHSH, CDR2 LQKENI. The ends were cut back, 3 bases at V and 7 bases at J, with 12 bases in the middle. This CDR3 is built from 13 residues. The CDR3 sequence is CASSPSGIDEAFF. The DNA for the CDR3 is TGTGCCAGCTCACCCAGCGGGATTGATGAAGCTTTCTTT. Using reference TRBV18 and TRBJ1-1 for the parts outside the CDR3, the full variable domain is NAGVMQNPRHLVRRRGQEARLRCSPMKGHSHVYWYRQLPEEGLKFMVYLQKENIIDESGMPKERFSAEFPKEGPSILRIQQVVRGDSAAYFCASSPSGIDEAFFGQGTRLTVV.